This T cell receptor beta chain was captured in a study of neoadjuvant nivolumab and ipilimumab in lung cancer. Study conclusions and caveats: TCR clonality did not significantly correlate with pathologic tumor regression. Blood richness before therapy tracked richness in tumors resected after neoadjuvant therapy. TCR richness and clonality were higher in tumors than adjacent uninvolved lung. Only a small number of samples underwent TCR sequencing.

Only in-frame clones appear in the TCRdb table, and some are missing; sequencing was by immunoSEQ multiplex PCR. The data hold roughly 1,800 clones, with 85% observed a single time. CDR1 and CDR2 (germline): MDHEN, SYDVKM. The ends lost 10 bases at V and 3 bases at J; junction bases unmatched: 8. CDR3 length: 14 residues. This clone has just one count. Its antigen remains unknown. V gene TRBV28 combines with J gene TRBJ1-1; 10 bases map to TRBD1. This TCR was recovered from an adult with non-small cell lung cancer. Sequences were derived from adjacent normal lung tissue, sampled after neoadjuvant nivolumab, alone or with ipilimumab, at or shortly before surgery. The CDR3 DNA sequence: TGTGCCACCTTTCCGGGACAGGGGCACACTGAAGCTTTCTTT. Translating it yields CATFPGQGHTEAFF.